The T cell receptor beta chain under discussion was sequenced for a study of OX40 agonist ivuxolimab in advanced cancers. At the level of the whole study: Ivuxolimab, which targeted the costimulatory receptor OX40 (CD134), was an agonistic, fully human IgG2 monoclonal antibody. Intravenous ivuxolimab was administered to patients every 2 weeks at six dose levels: 0.01, 0.1, 0.3, 1.5, 3 and 10 mg/kg. Among the 50 to 55 dose-escalation patients, around 19 had hepatocellular carcinoma, 15 or so melanoma, 9 renal cell carcinoma and 9 head and neck cancer. In the dose-escalation cohort, 70% to 85% of patients were male, and the mean age was approximately 64 years, with a range of 23 to 79. Patients were allowed to have had prior anti-PD-1, anti-PD-L1 or anti-CTLA-4 therapy, and roughly two fifths of the dose-escalation patients had been treated with checkpoint inhibitors. Three dose-escalation patients achieved partial responses, one with hepatocellular carcinoma and two with cutaneous melanoma. Peripheral TCRbeta sequencing was intended to test whether TCR sequence diversity was altered and clonal T-cell expansion was caused by ivuxolimab. The monotherapy dose-escalation portion (N ≈ 57 patients) of the phase I ivuxolimab trial is reported in the paper. Overall study results and their limits: Low levels of normalized T-cell clonal expansion were also seen in some patients who did not respond. Which antigens the clonally expanded peripheral T cells were specific for was not determined. At doses from 0.1 to 3.0 mg/kg, clonal expansion was seen in both CD4+ and CD8+ blood T cells between baseline and week 6. In the 0.1-3.0 mg/kg groups, partial responders were among the patients with the lowest normalized peripheral clonal expansion, particularly in CD8+ T cells. After ivuxolimab, CD8+ T cells had more expanded clones than CD4+ T cells on average.

Trimming at the junction amounts to 0 bases on V and 6 bases on J, and the germline ends lie 11 bases apart. Reading the germline V gene (reference sequence) gives CDR1 SGHKS and CDR2 YYEKEE. Including cysteine and phenylalanine, the CDR3 has 14 amino acids. Of all the DNA, just the CDR3 is kept, 42 bases in frame from base 1. As to this clone: The antigen it binds to is not known. There are no base qualities to consult, and no much larger clone falls within one base.

Genomic DNA was isolated from the sorted cells so that the TCRbeta CDR3 region could be sequenced. TCRbeta CDR3 regions were sequenced using the immunoSEQ Assay. Sourced from immuneACCESS, this table was stored by TCRdb with only in-frame sequences that have V and J called. A share of the clones is absent; for the studies checked, an unresolved V gene accounts for under half, and the remainder has no known explanation. The table for this sample lists under 45,000 clones; roughly 80% of them were counted only once. The top ten hold approximately 22% of the sample. Patients with autoimmune disease history or receiving systemic immunosuppression were excluded from the trial. In every dose cohort, peripheral blood was drawn for TCR sequencing at baseline, cycle 4 day 1, and cycle 7 day 1. Samples were obtained from an open-label, multicenter, first-in-human phase I dose-escalation trial of ivuxolimab. Adults with locally advanced or metastatic melanoma, renal cell, hepatocellular, or head and neck squamous cell carcinoma were enrolled in the trial. CD4+ and CD8+ T cells were sorted separately from peripheral blood before TCR sequencing.

Source: CD4+ or CD8+ T cells sorted from blood, taken in a trial of the OX40 agonist ivuxolimab. The rearranged segments are TRBV5-5 and TRBJ2-3, with a weak D call of TRBD2 (6 bases match). This sequence originates from an adult with an advanced solid tumor such as melanoma, head and neck, liver or kidney cancer. DNA sequence: TGTGCCAGCAGCTTGGGGAGGGGAGGTGATACGCAGTATTTT. The resulting protein is CASSLGRGGDTQYF.